This T cell receptor beta chain was captured by sequencing in a study of blood T cell repertoires in COVID-19. The length of the CDR3 is 18 residues. CDR1 is SGHNT and CDR2 is YYREEE in the germline V gene (reference sequence). V lost 4 bases, J lost 2 bases, and 19 bases lay in between. Only in-frame clones appear in the TCRdb table, and some are missing; sequencing was by immunoSEQ multiplex PCR. The sample holds fewer than 300,000 clones, 75% to 90% seen once. The specimen was peripheral blood. J is TRBJ2-6 and V is TRBV5-4, with D possibly being TRBD1 (6 bases). This TCR was recovered from a human donor in a cohort sampled during active COVID-19. The DNA for the CDR3 is TGTGCCAGCAGCCTCCGGGGTCTGGGGGCGGCTGGGGCCAACGTCCTGACTTTC. Residues: CASSLRGLGAAGANVLTF.